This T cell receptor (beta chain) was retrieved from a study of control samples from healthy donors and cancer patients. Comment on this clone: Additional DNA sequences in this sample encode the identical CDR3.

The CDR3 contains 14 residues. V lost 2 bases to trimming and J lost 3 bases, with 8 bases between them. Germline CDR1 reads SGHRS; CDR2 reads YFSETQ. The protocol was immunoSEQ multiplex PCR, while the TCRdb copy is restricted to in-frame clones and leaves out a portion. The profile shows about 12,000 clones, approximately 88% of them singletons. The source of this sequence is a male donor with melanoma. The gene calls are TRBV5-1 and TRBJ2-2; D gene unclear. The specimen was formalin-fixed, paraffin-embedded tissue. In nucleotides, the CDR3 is TGCGCCAGCAGCTTACGATCTGACACCGGGGAGCTGTTTTTT. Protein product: CASSLRSDTGELFF.